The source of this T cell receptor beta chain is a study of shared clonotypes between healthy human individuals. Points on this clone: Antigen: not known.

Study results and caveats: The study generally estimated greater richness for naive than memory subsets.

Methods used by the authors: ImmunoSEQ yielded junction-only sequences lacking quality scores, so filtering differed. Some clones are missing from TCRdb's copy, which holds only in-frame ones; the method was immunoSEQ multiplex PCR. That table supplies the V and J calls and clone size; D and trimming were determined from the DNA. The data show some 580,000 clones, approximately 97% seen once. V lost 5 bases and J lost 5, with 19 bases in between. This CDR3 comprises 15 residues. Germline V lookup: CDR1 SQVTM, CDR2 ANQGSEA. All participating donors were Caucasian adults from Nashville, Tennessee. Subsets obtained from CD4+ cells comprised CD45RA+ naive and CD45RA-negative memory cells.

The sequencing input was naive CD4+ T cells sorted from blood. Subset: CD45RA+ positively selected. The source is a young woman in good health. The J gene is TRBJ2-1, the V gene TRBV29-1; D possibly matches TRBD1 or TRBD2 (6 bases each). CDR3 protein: CSVTGIAGKNNEQFF. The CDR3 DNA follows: TGCAGCGTTACAGGGATCGCGGGAAAGAACAATGAGCAGTTCTTC.